The 11 T cell receptor beta chains in this list originate from one sample, sequenced in a study of beta chain features in type 1 diabetes. As every portion of the isolated RNA was reverse transcribed, the sequencing read expressed TCRB transcripts. Sequencing used immunoSEQ multiplex PCR; TCRdb keeps in-frame clones, though not all of them. The sample contains 200,000 to 300,000 clones, roughly 15% of which appear only once. The material sequenced was naive CD4+ T cells from blood. These receptors came from a middle-aged woman in good health.

In this sample, this clone turned up a few times. V usage is TRBV7-2 and J usage is TRBJ1-2; TRBD1 matches at 8 bases. The CDR3 runs to 15 residues. The germline gives CDR1 SGHTA, CDR2 FQGNSA. V lost 1 base to trimming and J lost 5 bases; unmatched junction nucleotides: 6. The CDR3 DNA is TGTGCCAGCAGCTTAGAATCCGGGACAGGATATGGCTACACCTTC. This gives the protein CASSLESGTGYGYTF.

This clone turned up a few times. The rearrangement joins TRBV9 to TRBJ2-1; 8 positions match TRBD2. CDR3 length: 15 amino acids. The junction had 11 bases not matched to a gene; V was cut back by 4 bases and J by 8 bases. Germline V gene data show CDR1 as SGDLS and CDR2 as YYNGEE. CDR3 nucleotide sequence: TGTGCCAGCAGCTCTCAAGCGGGGGCGGCCGATGAGCAGTTCTTC. The encoded protein is CASSSQAGAADEQFF.

The gene calls are TRBV5-1 and TRBJ2-3, with D possibly being TRBD2 (6 bases). The CDR3 runs to 13 residues. V dropped 4 bases and J dropped 4 bases, with 10 bases sitting between them. Germline CDR1 SGHRS, CDR2 YFSETQ. Here the CDR3 reads CASSIRGADTQYF. The CDR3 DNA is TGCGCCAGCAGCATACGCGGGGCAGATACGCAGTATTTT.

This clone was picked up one time. The chain combines TRBV4-2 with TRBJ2-3; 10 bases fit TRBD2. There are 18 residues in the CDR3. CDR1 LGHNA and CDR2 YNFKEQ come from the germline V gene. V shed 0 bases and J 2 bases; nucleotides not matched to a gene: 8. The DNA of the CDR3 is TGTGCCAGCAGCCAAGATCGGTCTAGCGGGGGACCCACAGATACGCAGTATTTT. Translating it yields CASSQDRSSGGPTDTQYF.

This clone appeared a few times. The rearrangement uses TRBV10-3 and TRBJ1-4, with D unresolved. CDR3 size: 11 residues. The germline V and J ends were trimmed by 2 bases and 8 bases, with 3 bases remaining between them. Germline V CDR1 and CDR2: ENHRY, SYGVKD. CDR3 nucleotides: TGTGCCATCAGTGAGCAAGAAAAACTGTTTTTT. This sequence encodes CAISEQEKLFF.

The sample holds a few counts of this clone. The V and J genes are TRBV4-3 and TRBJ2-1, with D possibly matching TRBD2 (6 bases). CDR3 size: 18 residues. Germline CDR1 is LGHNA and CDR2 is YSLEER. The ends were cut back, 1 base at V and 2 bases at J, with 18 bases in the middle. This chain's CDR3 is CASSQADTGTRTYNEQFF. The DNA of the CDR3 is TGCGCCAGCAGCCAAGCGGACACCGGGACTCGGACCTACAATGAGCAGTTCTTC.

The V gene is TRBV27, the J gene TRBJ1-1; the D is unclear. The CDR3 contains 14 residues. Germline CDR1 and CDR2: MNHEY and SMNVEV (reference sequence). The V gene lost 8 bases and the J gene lost 1 base, with 14 bases spanning the gap. The CDR3 sequence: CASAAKAGNTEAFF. The DNA of the CDR3 is TGTGCCAGCGCCGCAAAGGCAGGGAACACTGAAGCTTTCTTT.

This sequence joins TRBV9 and TRBJ2-1, with TRBD2 identical over 12 bases. The CDR3 spans 18 residues. V gave up 3 bases and J gave up 0 bases; unmatched junction bases: 7. Per germline, CDR1 SGDLS and CDR2 YYNGEE. The CDR3 protein is CASSALLAGGYSYNEQFF. The CDR3 nucleotides read TGTGCCAGCAGCGCCCTACTAGCGGGGGGATACTCCTACAATGAGCAGTTCTTC. Drawing the rest from reference TRBV9 and TRBJ2-1, the complete variable domain is DSGVTQTPKHLITATGQRVTLRCSPRSGDLSVYWYQQSLDQGLQFLIQYYNGEERAKGNILERFSAQQFPDLHSELNLSSLELGDSALYFCASSALLAGGYSYNEQFFGPGTRLTVL.

The chain carries TRBV2 and TRBJ2-1, with D possibly being TRBD1 (5 bases). With 3 bases removed from V and 10 bases from J, the gap between germline ends came to 10 bases. The CDR3 extends over 12 amino acids. Germline V CDR1 and CDR2: SNHLY, FYNNEI. The CDR3 is CASSDAGLEQFF. DNA for the CDR3: TGTGCCAGCAGTGACGCAGGGCTAGAGCAGTTCTTC. The whole variable domain, filled in from reference TRBV2 and TRBJ2-1, reads EPEVTQTPSHQVTQMGQEVILRCVPISNHLYFYWYRQILGQKVEFLVSFYNNEISEKSEIFDDQFSVERPDGSNFTLKIRSTKLEDSAMYFCASSDAGLEQFFGPGTRLTVL.

This CDR3 reads CAISPRDIGETQYF. CDR3 sequence (DNA): TGTGCCATCAGCCCCCGGGATATAGGAGAGACCCAGTACTTC. The chain employs TRBV10-3 and TRBJ2-5, with a tentative D call TRBD2 (5 bases). The CDR3 runs 14 residues. The V and J ends lost 6 bases and 4 bases respectively, with 15 bases between them. From germline, CDR1 is ENHRY and CDR2 SYGVKD.

The rearrangement links TRBV5-6 to TRBJ1-4; TRBD1 might be the D (5 bases). Germline V gives CDR1 SGHDT, CDR2 YYEEEE. CDR3 length: 16 residues. V was pared by 0 bases and J by 8 bases, with 17 bases between. The CDR3 spells CASSLDRTPRREKLFF. CDR3 nucleotide sequence: TGTGCCAGCAGCTTGGACAGGACGCCCCGTAGGGAAAAACTGTTTTTT.